A selection of T cell receptor beta chains follows, all from one sample in a study of cytomegalovirus exposure and HLA in healthy donors. Assay used: immunoSEQ multiplex PCR; TCRdb lists only in-frame clones, some missing. In the table there are 45,000 to 55,000 clones, around three fifths of which are singletons. Sequencing input: PBMCs. These receptors all come from a human donor in good health. Both conserved end residues are part of each CDR3. The D gene is left open where the match is weak. The size of a clone is reported for some rows only, either as once, few or many, or as a class for expanded clones.

abundance	d_gene	v_gene	j_gene	CDR3nt	CDR3aa
.	.	TRBV19	TRBJ2-5	TGTGCCAGTAGTAGCGGGGCCAACCAAGAGACCCAGTACTTC	CASSSGANQETQYF
.	TRBD2	TRBV29-1	TRBJ2-1	TGCAGCGCTCGGACTAGCGGGTACAATGAGCAGTTCTTC	CSARTSGYNEQFF
.	.	TRBV2	TRBJ2-1	TGTGCCAGCACGTTGCAGGGCGGCAATGAGCAGTTCTTC	CASTLQGGNEQFF
.	.	TRBV5-4	TRBJ1-6	TGTGCCAGTCAGAGGGGGAGCTCCTATAATTCACCCCTCCACTTT	CASQRGSSYNSPLHF
.	.	TRBV5-4	TRBJ2-7	TGTGCCAGCAGTCGCCTAGGACGGGAACTCCACTACGAGCAGTACTTC	CASSRLGRELHYEQYF
once	.	TRBV30	TRBJ1-5	TGTGCCTGGAGTCCCCCCACAGGGAGCAATCAGCCCCAGCATTTT	CAWSPPTGSNQPQHF
.	.	TRBV7-9	TRBJ1-1	TGTTCCAGCAGTGAGGTGGGCACTGAAGCTTTCTTT	CSSSEVGTEAFF
.	.	TRBV21-1	TRBJ1-1	TGTGCCAGCAGCATGCGGGACAGGGGTGGTGAAGCTTTCTTT	CASSMRDRGGEAFF
.	.	TRBV6-5	TRBJ1-1	TGTGCCAGCAGGGATTACAGGGTTTCCACTGAAGCTTTCTTT	CASRDYRVSTEAFF
.	.	TRBV19	TRBJ2-3	TGTGCCAGTACCTCGACATATACGCAGTATTTT	CASTSTYTQYF
.	TRBD2	TRBV6-6	TRBJ2-2	TGTGCCAGTGGTAAAGCGGGGAACACGAACACCGGGGAGCTGTTTTTT	CASGKAGNTNTGELFF
.	.	TRBV2	TRBJ1-1	TGTGCCAGCAGGTCAGGGGCCGGAATCGGGATGAACACTGAAGCTTTCTTT	CASRSGAGIGMNTEAFF
.	.	TRBV6-5	TRBJ1-3	TGTGCCAGCAGTAACTTGGGGCGCAGACTTGGAAACACCATATATTTT	CASSNLGRRLGNTIYF
.	.	TRBV4-2	TRBJ2-7	TGTGCCAGCAGCGCACAGGGTAGGGCCTACGAGCAGTACTTC	CASSAQGRAYEQYF
.	.	TRBV6-1	TRBJ1-5	TGTGCCAGCAGTACAGGGAAAGTTGGGGGTCAGCCCCAGCATTTT	CASSTGKVGGQPQHF
.	.	TRBV2	TRBJ1-5	TGTGCCAGCAGTGGACAGACTAGCAATCAGCCCCAGCATTTT	CASSGQTSNQPQHF
.	.	TRBV2	TRBJ2-5	TGTGCCAGCAGTGATGGTATGAGGGACCAAGAGACCCAGTACTTC	CASSDGMRDQETQYF
.	.	TRBV7-9	TRBJ1-1	TGTTCCAGCAGCTTATTGGGGTGGGGCAGGTCGGCCACTGAAGCTTTCTTT	CSSSLLGWGRSATEAFF
.	.	TRBV7-2	TRBJ1-4	TGTGCCAGCAGCTTCTCGTCCGCAACTAATGAAAAACTGTTTTTT	CASSFSSATNEKLFF
.	TRBD1	TRBV6-5	TRBJ1-2	TGTGCCAGCAGTTACAGACAGGGGCACTATGGCTACACCTTC	CASSYRQGHYGYTF
few	TRBD2	TRBV13	TRBJ2-1	TGTGCCAGCAACGAACTAGCGGGGGGGTTCGATGAGCAGTTCTTC	CASNELAGGFDEQFF
few	.	TRBV7-2	TRBJ1-1	TGTGCCAGCAGCTTAGGCAACAGGGTGCGGGCTTTCTTT	CASSLGNRVRAFF
.	TRBD1	TRBV7-9	TRBJ2-5	TGTGCCAGCAGTCCCGGGACAGGGTTTATGGAGACCCAGTACTTC	CASSPGTGFMETQYF
.	TRBD1	TRBV28	TRBJ1-5	TGTGCCAGCAGGCAAGGGGGCAGCAATCAGCCCCAGCATTTT	CASRQGGSNQPQHF
.	.	TRBV5-1	TRBJ2-5	TGCGCCAGCAGGGTGGGCAACCAAGAGACCCAGTACTTC	CASRVGNQETQYF
.	.	TRBV4-3	TRBJ1-4	TGCGCCAGCAGCCAAGATTTAATAAGGGGTAGGGCTAATGAAAAACTGTTTTTT	CASSQDLIRGRANEKLFF
.	.	TRBV7-2	TRBJ2-7	TGTGCCAGCAGCTCCCGCGGACAGTTCTCCTACGAGCAGTACTTC	CASSSRGQFSYEQYF
.	TRBD2	TRBV4-1	TRBJ2-3	TGCGCCAGCAGCCTCCAACGGGGGGGCACAGATACGCAGTATTTT	CASSLQRGGTDTQYF
.	.	TRBV6-4	TRBJ1-1	TGTGCCACCCCAGGGTCTCCTAGGGGCACTGAAGCTTTCTTT	CATPGSPRGTEAFF
.	TRBD1	TRBV25-1	TRBJ1-2	TGTGCCAGCAGTGAATCGGATGGCAGGGGGCAAGGCTACACCTTC	CASSESDGRGQGYTF
.	TRBD1	TRBV4-3	TRBJ2-3	TGCGCCAGCAGCCAAGGCTGGCAGGGGGATATCGCTACGCAGTATTTT	CASSQGWQGDIATQYF
few	.	TRBV18	TRBJ2-5	TGTGCCAGCTCACCGGGCCTACAAGAGACCCAGTACTTC	CASSPGLQETQYF
.	.	TRBV4-2	TRBJ2-7	TGTGCCAGCAGCCAAGGTCGGGCAGGGGAAGGCGAGCAGTACTTC	CASSQGRAGEGEQYF
.	TRBD1	TRBV7-2	TRBJ1-1	TGTGCCAGCAGCTTATTCGTAGGGGGCGGAACTGAAGCTTTCTTT	CASSLFVGGGTEAFF
few	.	TRBV7-8	TRBJ2-6	TGTGCCAGCTCCCGAGGGGGGGCCAACGTCCTGACTTTC	CASSRGGANVLTF
.	.	TRBV5-4	TRBJ1-2	TGTGCCAGCAGCCCCGGGTCCGACGGAAGGGGCTACACCTTC	CASSPGSDGRGYTF
.	.	TRBV4-3	TRBJ1-5	TGCGCCAGCAGCCACCCCACAGGGTCGGGTCAGCCCCAGCATTTT	CASSHPTGSGQPQHF
.	.	TRBV30	TRBJ1-2	TGTGCCTGGAGGGGGGACACCGACTATGGCTACACCTTC	CAWRGDTDYGYTF
.	TRBD1	TRBV19	TRBJ1-2	TGTGCCAGTAGTCCAACAGGGGCAGGGCCGGGCGGCTACACCTTC	CASSPTGAGPGGYTF
.	.	TRBV9	TRBJ2-3	TGTGCCAGCAACAGGGTGAGCACAGATACGCAGTATTTT	CASNRVSTDTQYF
.	TRBD1	TRBV5-1	TRBJ1-1	TGCGCCAGCAGCCCAAGGGACAGCCAAATGAACACTGAAGCTTTCTTT	CASSPRDSQMNTEAFF
.	TRBD2	TRBV6-5	TRBJ2-7	TGTGCCAGCACAGGGCTGGGACTAGCGGGATACGAGCAGTACTTC	CASTGLGLAGYEQYF
.	.	TRBV7-3	TRBJ1-1	TGTGCCAGCAGCTTAACAGGCTCCCAACGCGAAGTTGGGCCCGGGAAGAGCGCTTTCTTT	CASSLTGSQREVGPGKSAFF
.	.	TRBV25-1	TRBJ1-2	TGTGCCAGCAGTGAAGGCGGCAACTATGGCTACACCTTC	CASSEGGNYGYTF
.	.	TRBV5-4	TRBJ2-7	TGTGCCAGCAGCTTGTACGGGACACCCTCCTACGAGCAGTACTTC	CASSLYGTPSYEQYF
once	TRBD1	TRBV5-1	TRBJ2-1	TGCGCCAGCAGCGCAGGGGGATCCTCCTACAATGAGCAGTTCTTC	CASSAGGSSYNEQFF
few	TRBD2	TRBV6-5	TRBJ2-3	TGTGCCAGCAGTCCCCCACCGGGACTAGCGCAGTATTTT	CASSPPPGLAQYF
once	TRBD2	TRBV6-1	TRBJ2-3	TGTGCCAGCAGGGCTAGCGGGGGAGGGAGCTCTACGCAGTATTTT	CASRASGGGSSTQYF
.	.	TRBV11-2	TRBJ1-2	TGTGCCAGCAGCTTAGACAGGGGTTCCTCTGGCTACACCTTC	CASSLDRGSSGYTF
.	.	TRBV7-9	TRBJ2-7	TGTGCCAGCAGCTCACGGACAGACGCCTACGAGCAGTACTTC	CASSSRTDAYEQYF
.	.	TRBV7-8	TRBJ1-5	TGTGCCAGCAGCTTAGAGCGGCAGCCAAGTCAGCCCCAGCATTTT	CASSLERQPSQPQHF
few	.	TRBV2	TRBJ2-7	TGTGCCAGCAGGGGGGCACCCTCCTACGAGCAGTACTTC	CASRGAPSYEQYF
.	.	TRBV6-5	TRBJ1-4	TGTGCAAGCCAAAGACAGAGAACTAATGAAAAACTGTTTTTT	CASQRQRTNEKLFF
few	.	TRBV6-5	TRBJ2-1	TGTGCCAGCAGTTCACCGGGGGGCCGTAGCGCTGAGCAGTTCTTC	CASSSPGGRSAEQFF
once	.	TRBV7-6	TRBJ1-5	TGTGCCAGCAGCTTAATCGCCTGGCAGGTAAGCAATCAGCCCCAGCATTTT	CASSLIAWQVSNQPQHF
.	.	TRBV18	TRBJ1-1	TGTGCCAGCTCACCAAGTACAGGTGAAGCTTTCTTT	CASSPSTGEAFF
few	TRBD2	TRBV30	TRBJ2-5	TGTGCCTGGAAGGTCGGAGCGGGGGTATCAGAGACCCAGTACTTC	CAWKVGAGVSETQYF
.	.	TRBV5-4	TRBJ2-5	TGTGCCAGCAGCTTTCAGGGGACGGGCCAAGAGACCCAGTACTTC	CASSFQGTGQETQYF
few	TRBD2	TRBV7-2	TRBJ2-7	TGTGCCAGCAGCCCCGCCGGGACTAGCGGAACCAGATCCTACGAGCAGTACTTC	CASSPAGTSGTRSYEQYF